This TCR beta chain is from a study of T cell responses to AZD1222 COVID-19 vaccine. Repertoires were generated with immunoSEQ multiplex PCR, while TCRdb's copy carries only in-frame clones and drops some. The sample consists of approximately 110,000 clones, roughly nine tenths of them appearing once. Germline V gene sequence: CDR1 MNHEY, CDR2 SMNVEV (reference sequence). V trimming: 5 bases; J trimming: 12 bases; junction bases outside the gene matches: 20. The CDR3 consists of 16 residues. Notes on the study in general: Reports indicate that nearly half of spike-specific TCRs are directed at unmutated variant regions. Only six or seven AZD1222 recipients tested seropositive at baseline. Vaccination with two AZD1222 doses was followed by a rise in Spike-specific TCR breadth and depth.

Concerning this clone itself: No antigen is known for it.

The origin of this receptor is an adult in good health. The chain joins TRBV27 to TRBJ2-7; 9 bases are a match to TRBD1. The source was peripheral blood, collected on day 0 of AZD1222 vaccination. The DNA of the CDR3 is TGTGCCAGCAGTGCATACCCGGGACAGGGACTACGGAGGGTGTACTTC. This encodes CASSAYPGQGLRRVYF.